What follows is one T cell receptor (beta chain) and its context. The antigen remains undetermined. The data were obtained in a study of shared clonotypes between healthy human individuals. Germline CDR1 is SGHKS and CDR2 is YYEKEE (reference sequence). The CDR3 spans 13 residues. With 2 bases removed from V and 7 bases from J, the gap between germline ends came to 12 bases. Assay: immunoSEQ multiplex PCR; the TCRdb copy retains only in-frame clones and omits some. The table records around 79,000 clones, about 61% of them present only once. Study outcomes and limitations: An effect of sequencing depth on clonotype sharing among donors was expected.

This TCR came from a man aged 30-40 years in good health. The chain has TRBV5-5 and TRBJ1-1; maybe TRBD1 (5 bases). Source material: memory CD8+ T cells sorted from blood. Subset here: CD45RO+ cells pooled with CCR7-negative TemRA cells. The CDR3, as DNA: TGTGCCAGCAGCTTTGAGGGGAGACATGAAGCTTTCTTT. Residues: CASSFEGRHEAFF.